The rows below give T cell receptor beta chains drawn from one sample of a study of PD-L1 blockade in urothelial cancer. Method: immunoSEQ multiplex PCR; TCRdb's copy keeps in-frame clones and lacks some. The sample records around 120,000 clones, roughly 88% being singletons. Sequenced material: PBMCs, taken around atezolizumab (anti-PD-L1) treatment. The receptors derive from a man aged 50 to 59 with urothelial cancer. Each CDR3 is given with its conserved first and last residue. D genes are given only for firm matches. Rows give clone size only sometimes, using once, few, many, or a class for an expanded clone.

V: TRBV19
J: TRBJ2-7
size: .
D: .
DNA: TGTGCCAGTAGTATAGGGGCCCACGGAGGGGGCAAACCCTACGAGCAGTACTTC
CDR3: CASSIGAHGGGKPYEQYF

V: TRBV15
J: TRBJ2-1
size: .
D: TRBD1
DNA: TGTGCCACCGCGGTAGAGAAGGGACAGTACAATGAGCAGTTCTTC
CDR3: CATAVEKGQYNEQFF

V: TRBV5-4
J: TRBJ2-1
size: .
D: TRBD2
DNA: TGTGCCAGCACCACCCCCGGGCTAGCGGGATACAATGAGCAGTTCTTC
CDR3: CASTTPGLAGYNEQFF

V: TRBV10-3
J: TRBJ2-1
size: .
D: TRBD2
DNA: TGTGCCATCAGTGGACTAGCGGGACTAAGTGAGCAGTTCTTC
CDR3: CAISGLAGLSEQFF

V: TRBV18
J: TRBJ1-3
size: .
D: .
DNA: TGTGCCAGCTCACTGTTCAGGGGCCCCCGGGTTGGAAACACCATATATTTT
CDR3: CASSLFRGPRVGNTIYF

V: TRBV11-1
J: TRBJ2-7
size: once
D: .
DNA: TGTGCCAGCAGCTTTACTGGCGGAACCTACGAGCAGTACTTC
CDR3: CASSFTGGTYEQYF

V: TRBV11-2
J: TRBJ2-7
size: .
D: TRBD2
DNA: TGTGCCAGCAGCTTCCGACTAGCGGGGGGTAGCTCCTACGAGCAGTACTTC
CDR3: CASSFRLAGGSSYEQYF

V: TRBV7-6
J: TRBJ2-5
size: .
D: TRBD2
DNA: TGTGCCAGCAGCTTAGCGAGCGGGAGGGCCTGGGAGACCCAGTACTTC
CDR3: CASSLASGRAWETQYF

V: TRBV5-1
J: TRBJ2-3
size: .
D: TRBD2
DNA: TGCGCCAGCAAACTAGCGGGATTCACAGATACGCAGTATTTT
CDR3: CASKLAGFTDTQYF

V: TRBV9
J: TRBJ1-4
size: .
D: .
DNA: TGTGCCAGCAGCGTAGGGCAGACTAATGAAAAACTGTTTTTT
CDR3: CASSVGQTNEKLFF

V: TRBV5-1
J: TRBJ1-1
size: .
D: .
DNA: TGCGCCAGCAGTTCTGGGGCTTTGGAGGCTTTCTTT
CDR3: CASSSGALEAFF

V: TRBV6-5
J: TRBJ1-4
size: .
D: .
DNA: TGTGCCAGCAGTTACTCGTGGAGGAGGGGTGAAAAACTGTTTTTT
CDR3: CASSYSWRRGEKLFF

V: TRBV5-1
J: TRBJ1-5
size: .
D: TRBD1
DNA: TGCGCCAGCAGCCCCCTGGGACAGGGACAGCCCCAGCATTTT
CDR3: CASSPLGQGQPQHF

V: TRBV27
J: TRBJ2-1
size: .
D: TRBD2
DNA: TGTGCCAGCAGTAGAATCCGGACTAGCGGGAGGGCCGCGTTCTTC
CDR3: CASSRIRTSGRAAFF

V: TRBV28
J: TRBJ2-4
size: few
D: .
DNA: TGTGCCAGCAGTTTTTGGTCCGGTAAAAACATTCAGTACTTC
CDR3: CASSFWSGKNIQYF

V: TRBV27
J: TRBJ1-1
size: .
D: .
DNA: TGTGCCAGCAGTCCCCGCCTGGGGGAGGTAGTAGCTTTCTTT
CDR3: CASSPRLGEVVAFF

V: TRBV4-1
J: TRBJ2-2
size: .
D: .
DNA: TGCGCCAGCAGGAATCCCGGAGCCAACACCGGGGAGCTGTTTTTT
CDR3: CASRNPGANTGELFF

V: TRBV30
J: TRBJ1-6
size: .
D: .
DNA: TGTGCCTGGAAGGGGGTCGGTGACAGACAAAATTCACCCCTCCACTTT
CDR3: CAWKGVGDRQNSPLHF

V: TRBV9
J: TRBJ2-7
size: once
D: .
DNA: TGTGCCAGCTCGACCCCTCCAGGGGAGCAGTACTTC
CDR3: CASSTPPGEQYF

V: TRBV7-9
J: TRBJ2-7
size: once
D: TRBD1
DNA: TGTGCCAGCAGCTCCGGGACAGGGTGGGACGAGCAGTACTTC
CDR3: CASSSGTGWDEQYF

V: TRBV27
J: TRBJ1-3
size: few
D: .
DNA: TGTGCCAGCAGTTCCAAGCCGCAGGGGCTTATTGGAAACACCATATATTTT
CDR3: CASSSKPQGLIGNTIYF

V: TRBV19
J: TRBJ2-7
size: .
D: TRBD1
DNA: TGTGCCAGTAGTACAGGGGGCGGGTACGAGCAGTACTTC
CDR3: CASSTGGGYEQYF

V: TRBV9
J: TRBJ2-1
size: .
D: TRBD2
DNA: TGTGCCAGCAGCGTAGCAGCGGGAGGGCCATCAGATGAGCAGTTCTTC
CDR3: CASSVAAGGPSDEQFF

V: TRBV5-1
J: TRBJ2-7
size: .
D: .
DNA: TGCGCCAGCAGCTTGGAGCCTGGGCGAACCTACGAGCAGTACTTC
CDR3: CASSLEPGRTYEQYF

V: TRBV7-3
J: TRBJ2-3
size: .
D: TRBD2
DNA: TGTGCCAGCAGCCGGACTAGCGGGGCGACTGATACGCAGTATTTT
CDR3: CASSRTSGATDTQYF

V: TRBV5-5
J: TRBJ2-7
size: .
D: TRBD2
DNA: TGTGCCAGCAGCAAAACTAGCGGGAGCTCCTACGAGCAGTACTTC
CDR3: CASSKTSGSSYEQYF

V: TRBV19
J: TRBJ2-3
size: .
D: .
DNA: TGTGCCAGTAGTATGGGTGGACAGCGCACAGATACGCAGTATTTT
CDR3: CASSMGGQRTDTQYF

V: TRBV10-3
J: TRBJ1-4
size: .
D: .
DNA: TGTGCCACCCAAGAGGGTGGGGAAAAACTGTTTTTT
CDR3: CATQEGGEKLFF

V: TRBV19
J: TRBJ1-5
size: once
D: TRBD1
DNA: TGTGCCAGTAGTTCGCTCCCGCGACAGGGACAGCCCCAGCATTTT
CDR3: CASSSLPRQGQPQHF

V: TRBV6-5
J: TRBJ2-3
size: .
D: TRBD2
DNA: TGTGCCAGCAGAAGAGCGGGAGGCAATACGCAGTATTTT
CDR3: CASRRAGGNTQYF

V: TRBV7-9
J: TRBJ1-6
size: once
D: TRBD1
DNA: TGTGCCAGCAGCTTACATCCGAGGGACAGGGTTAATTCACCCCTCCACTTT
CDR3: CASSLHPRDRVNSPLHF

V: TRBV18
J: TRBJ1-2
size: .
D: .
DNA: TGTGCCAGCTCACCGACGGACATTGCCATTTATGGCTACACCTTC
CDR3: CASSPTDIAIYGYTF

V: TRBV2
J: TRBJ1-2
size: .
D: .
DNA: TGTGCCAGCAACACAGGCTCTTACGGCTACACCTTC
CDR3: CASNTGSYGYTF

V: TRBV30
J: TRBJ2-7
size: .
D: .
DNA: TGTGCCTGGAGGTTAGGCGGGGGCGGCTACGAGCAGTACTTC
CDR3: CAWRLGGGGYEQYF

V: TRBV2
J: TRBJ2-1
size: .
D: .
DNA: TGTGCCAGCAGCAACGGGGGAGCCTACAATGAGCAGTTCTTC
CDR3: CASSNGGAYNEQFF

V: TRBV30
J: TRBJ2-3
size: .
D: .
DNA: TGTGCCTGGAGTGGAGGGAGGCGATCAGATACGCAGTATTTT
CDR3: CAWSGGRRSDTQYF

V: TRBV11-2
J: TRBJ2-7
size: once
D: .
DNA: TGTGCCAGCAGCTTAGCGCGGGGGCGGTACGAGCAGTACTTC
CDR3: CASSLARGRYEQYF

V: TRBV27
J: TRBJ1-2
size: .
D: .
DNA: TGTGCCAGCAGACTAGGGCAGTCGATGTTTGGCTACACCTTC
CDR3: CASRLGQSMFGYTF

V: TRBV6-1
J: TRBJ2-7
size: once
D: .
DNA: TGTGCCAGCAGAGGACTCCACTACGAGCAGTACTTC
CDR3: CASRGLHYEQYF

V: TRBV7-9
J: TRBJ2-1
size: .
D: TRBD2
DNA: TGTGCCAGCAGCACCGGGACTAGCGGGAGGATTGAGCAGTTCTTC
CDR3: CASSTGTSGRIEQFF

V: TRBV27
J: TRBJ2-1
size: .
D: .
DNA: TGTGCCAGCAGTCCTAGCGCACTCTCCTACAATGAGCAGTTCTTC
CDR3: CASSPSALSYNEQFF

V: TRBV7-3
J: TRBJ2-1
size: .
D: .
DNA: TGTGCCAGCTCGAACTTCCCCTACAATGAGCAGTTCTTC
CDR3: CASSNFPYNEQFF

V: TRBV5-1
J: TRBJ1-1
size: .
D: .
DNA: TGCGCCAGCAGACAACGGACAGCTCCCCCGGCTGAAGCTTTCTTT
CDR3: CASRQRTAPPAEAFF